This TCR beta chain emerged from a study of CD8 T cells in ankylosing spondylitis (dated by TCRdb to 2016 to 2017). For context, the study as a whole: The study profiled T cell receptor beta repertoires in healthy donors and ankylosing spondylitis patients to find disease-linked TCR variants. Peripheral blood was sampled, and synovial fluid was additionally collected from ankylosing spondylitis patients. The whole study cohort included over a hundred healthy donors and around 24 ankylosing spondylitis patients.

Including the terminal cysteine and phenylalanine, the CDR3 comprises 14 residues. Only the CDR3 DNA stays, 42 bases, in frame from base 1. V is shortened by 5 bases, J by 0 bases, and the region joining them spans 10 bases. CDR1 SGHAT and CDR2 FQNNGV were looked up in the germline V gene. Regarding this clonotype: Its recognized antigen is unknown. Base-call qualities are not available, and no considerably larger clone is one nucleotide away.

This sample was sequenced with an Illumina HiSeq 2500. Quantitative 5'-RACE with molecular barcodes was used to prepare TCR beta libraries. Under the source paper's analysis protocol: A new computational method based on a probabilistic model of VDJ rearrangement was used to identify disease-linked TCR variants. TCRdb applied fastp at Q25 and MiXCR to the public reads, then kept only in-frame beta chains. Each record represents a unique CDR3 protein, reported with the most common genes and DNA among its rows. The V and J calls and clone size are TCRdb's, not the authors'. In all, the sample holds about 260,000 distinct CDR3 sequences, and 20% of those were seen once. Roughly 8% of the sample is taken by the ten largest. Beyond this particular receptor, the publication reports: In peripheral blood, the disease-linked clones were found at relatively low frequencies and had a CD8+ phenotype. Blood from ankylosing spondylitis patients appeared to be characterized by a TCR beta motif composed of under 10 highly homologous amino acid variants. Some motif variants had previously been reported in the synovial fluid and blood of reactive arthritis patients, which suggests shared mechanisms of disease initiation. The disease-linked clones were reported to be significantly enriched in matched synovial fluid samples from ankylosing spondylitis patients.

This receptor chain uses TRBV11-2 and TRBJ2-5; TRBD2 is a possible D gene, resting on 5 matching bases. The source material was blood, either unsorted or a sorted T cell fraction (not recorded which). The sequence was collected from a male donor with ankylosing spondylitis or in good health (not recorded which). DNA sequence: TGTGCCAGCAGCCGAAAAGCGGACCAAGAGACCCAGTACTTC. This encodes CASSRKADQETQYF.